This T cell receptor beta chain was sequenced for a study of control samples from healthy donors and cancer patients. The V gene lost 5 bases and the J gene lost 1 base, with 11 bases spanning the gap. The CDR3 is made up of 15 amino acids. Germline V CDR1 and CDR2: SGHAT, FQNNGV. This table comes from immunoSEQ multiplex PCR, and its TCRdb copy is limited to in-frame clones, with some not included. The sample has 130,000 to 150,000 clones, roughly 92% seen once; the top ten hold around 11%. The chain uses TRBV11-2 and TRBJ1-4; no definite D call. Sample: blood. This receptor was taken from a young man in good health. CDR3 residues: CASSGGEITNEKLFF. In DNA form, the CDR3 reads TGTGCCAGCAGCGGTGGAGAGATAACTAATGAAAAACTGTTTTTT. Based on the CDR3 plus reference TRBV11-2 and TRBJ1-4, the full variable domain is EAGVAQSPRYKIIEKRQSVAFWCNPISGHATLYWYQQILGQGPKLLIQFQNNGVVDDSQLPKDRFSAERLKGVDSTLKIQPAKLEDSAVYLCASSGGEITNEKLFFGSGTQLSVL.